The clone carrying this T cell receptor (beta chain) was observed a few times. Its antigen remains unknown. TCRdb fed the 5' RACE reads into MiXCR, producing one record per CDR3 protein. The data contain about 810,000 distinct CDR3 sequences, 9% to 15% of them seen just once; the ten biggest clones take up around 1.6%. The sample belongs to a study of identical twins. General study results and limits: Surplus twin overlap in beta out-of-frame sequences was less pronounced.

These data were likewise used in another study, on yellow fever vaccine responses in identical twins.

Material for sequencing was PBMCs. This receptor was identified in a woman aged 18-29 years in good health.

The CDR3 loop reads CATSSERQGTTGELFF. CDR3 in DNA: TGTGCCACCAGCAGCGAAAGACAGGGTACCACCGGGGAGCTGTTTTTT. The rearrangement joins TRBV15 to TRBJ2-2; 7 bases map to TRBD1. J lost 4 bases, V lost 3 bases, and 8 bases had no gene match. CDR1 is LNHNV and CDR2 is YYDKDF in the germline V gene (reference sequence). The CDR3 loop spans 16 amino acids.